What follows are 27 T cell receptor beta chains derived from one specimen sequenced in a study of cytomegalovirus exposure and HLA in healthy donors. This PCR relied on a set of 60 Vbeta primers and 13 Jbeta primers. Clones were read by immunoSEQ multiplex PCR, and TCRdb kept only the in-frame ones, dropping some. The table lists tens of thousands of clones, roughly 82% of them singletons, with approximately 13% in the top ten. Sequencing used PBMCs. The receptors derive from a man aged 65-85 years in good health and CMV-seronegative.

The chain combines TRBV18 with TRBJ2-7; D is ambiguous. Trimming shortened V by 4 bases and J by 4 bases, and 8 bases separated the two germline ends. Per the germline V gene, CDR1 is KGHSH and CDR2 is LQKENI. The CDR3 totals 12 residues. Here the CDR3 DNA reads TGTGCCAGCTCACGTACCGGGTACGAGCAGTACTTC. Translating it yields CASSRTGYEQYF.

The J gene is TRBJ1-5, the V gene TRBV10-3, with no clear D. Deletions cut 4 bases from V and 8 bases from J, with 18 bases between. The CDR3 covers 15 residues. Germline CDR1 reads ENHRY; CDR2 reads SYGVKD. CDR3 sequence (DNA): TGTGCCATCAGTGGGTCAGGACTCGGGATAGAGCCCCAGCATTTT. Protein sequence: CAISGSGLGIEPQHF.

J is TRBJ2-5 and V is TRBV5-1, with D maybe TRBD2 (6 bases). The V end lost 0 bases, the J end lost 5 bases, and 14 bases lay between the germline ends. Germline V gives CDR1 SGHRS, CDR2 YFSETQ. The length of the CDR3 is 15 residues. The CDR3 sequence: CASSLGRGQRETQYF. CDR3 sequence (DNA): TGCGCCAGCAGCTTGGGGAGGGGCCAACGGGAGACCCAGTACTTC.

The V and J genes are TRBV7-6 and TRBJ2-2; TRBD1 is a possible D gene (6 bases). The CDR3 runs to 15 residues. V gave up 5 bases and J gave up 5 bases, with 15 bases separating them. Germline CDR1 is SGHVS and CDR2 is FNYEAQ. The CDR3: CASSRTGILTGELFF. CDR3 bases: TGTGCCAGCAGCCGTACAGGGATACTTACCGGGGAGCTGTTTTTT.

CDR3 DNA sequence: TGTGCCAGCTCAGTTCAGAATCAGCCCCAGCATTTT. It encodes CASSVQNQPQHF. The rearrangement uses TRBV18 and TRBJ1-5; unclear D gene. This CDR3 is built from 12 residues. V was shortened by 5 bases and J by 4 bases, with 6 bases between the two germline ends. Germline V gives CDR1 KGHSH, CDR2 LQKENI.

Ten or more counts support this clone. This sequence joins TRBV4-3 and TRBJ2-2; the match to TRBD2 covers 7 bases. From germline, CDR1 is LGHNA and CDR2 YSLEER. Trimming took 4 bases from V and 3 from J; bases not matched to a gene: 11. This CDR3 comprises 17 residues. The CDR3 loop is CASSLQAPSGDTGELFF. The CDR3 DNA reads TGCGCCAGCAGCCTGCAGGCCCCGAGCGGGGACACCGGGGAGCTGTTTTTT.

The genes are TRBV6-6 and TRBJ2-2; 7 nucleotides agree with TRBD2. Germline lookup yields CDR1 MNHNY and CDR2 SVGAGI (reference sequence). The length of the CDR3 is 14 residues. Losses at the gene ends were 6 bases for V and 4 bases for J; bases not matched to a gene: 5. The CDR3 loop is CASRSGVGTGELFF. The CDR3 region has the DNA TGTGCCAGCAGGAGCGGGGTGGGCACCGGGGAGCTGTTTTTT.

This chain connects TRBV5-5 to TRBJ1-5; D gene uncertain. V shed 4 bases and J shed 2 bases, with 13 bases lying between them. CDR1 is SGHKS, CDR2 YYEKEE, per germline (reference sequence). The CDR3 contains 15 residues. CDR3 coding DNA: TGTGCCAGCAGCCCGAGCTACAGTGGCAATCAGCCCCAGCATTTT. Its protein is CASSPSYSGNQPQHF.

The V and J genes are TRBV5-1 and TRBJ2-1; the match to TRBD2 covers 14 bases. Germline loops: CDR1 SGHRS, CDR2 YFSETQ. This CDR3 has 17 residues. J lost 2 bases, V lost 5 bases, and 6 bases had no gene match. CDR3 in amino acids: CASRRTSGRLTYNEQFF. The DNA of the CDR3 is TGCGCCAGCAGAAGGACTAGCGGGAGGTTAACCTACAATGAGCAGTTCTTC.

In DNA, the CDR3 is TGTGCCAGTAGTATAGCAAGTATCGGGACTACGAACACCGGGGAGCTGTTTTTT. It is translated as CASSIASIGTTNTGELFF. The chain uses TRBV19 and TRBJ2-2; TRBD2 matches at 7 bases. Germline trimming cut 1 base from V and 0 bases from J; bases unmatched to any gene: 8. The CDR3 totals 18 residues. From germline, CDR1 is LNHDA and CDR2 SQIVND (reference sequence). The whole variable domain, remainder taken from reference TRBV19 and TRBJ2-2, is DGGITQSPKYLFRKEGQNVTLSCEQNLNHDAMYWYRQDPGQGLRLIYYSQIVNDFQKGDIAEGYSVSREKKESFPLTVTSAQKNPTAFYLCASSIASIGTTNTGELFFGEGSRLTVL.

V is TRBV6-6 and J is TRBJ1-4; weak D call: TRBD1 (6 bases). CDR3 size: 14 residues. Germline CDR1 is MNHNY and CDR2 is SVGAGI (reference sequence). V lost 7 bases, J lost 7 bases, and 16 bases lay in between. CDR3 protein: CASKLGAPGEKLFF. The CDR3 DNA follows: TGTGCCAGCAAGTTGGGGGCGCCTGGTGAAAAACTGTTTTTT.

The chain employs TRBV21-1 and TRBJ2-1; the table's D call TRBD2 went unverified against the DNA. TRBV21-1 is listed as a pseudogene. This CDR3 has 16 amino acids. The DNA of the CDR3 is TGTGCCAGCATTTCCTCCCCAGCGGGAGGGCGGGGTGAGCAGTTCTTC. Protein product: CASISSPAGGRGEQFF.

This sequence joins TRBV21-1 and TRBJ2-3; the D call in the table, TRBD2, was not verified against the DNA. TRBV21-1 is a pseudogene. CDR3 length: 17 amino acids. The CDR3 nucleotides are TGTGCCAGCAGCAAACCGGGACTAGCGGGAGGCACAGATACGCAGTATTTT. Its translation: CASSKPGLAGGTDTQYF.

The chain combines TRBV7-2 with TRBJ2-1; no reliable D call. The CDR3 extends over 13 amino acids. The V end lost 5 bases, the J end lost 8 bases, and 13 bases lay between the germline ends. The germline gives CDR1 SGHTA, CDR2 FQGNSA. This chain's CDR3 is CASSPYLGDEQFF. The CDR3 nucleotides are TGTGCCAGCAGCCCTTACCTAGGAGATGAGCAGTTCTTC.

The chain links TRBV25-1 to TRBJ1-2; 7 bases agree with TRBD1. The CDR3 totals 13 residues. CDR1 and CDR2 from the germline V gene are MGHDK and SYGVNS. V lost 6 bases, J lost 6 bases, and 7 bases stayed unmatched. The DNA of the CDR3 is TGTGCCAGCAGGACAACAGGGGCCCATGGCTACACCTTC. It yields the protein CASRTTGAHGYTF.

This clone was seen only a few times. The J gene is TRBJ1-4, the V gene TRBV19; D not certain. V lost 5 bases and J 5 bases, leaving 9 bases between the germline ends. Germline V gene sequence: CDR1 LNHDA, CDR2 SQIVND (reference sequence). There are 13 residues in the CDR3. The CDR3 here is CASSPRANEKLFF. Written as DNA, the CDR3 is TGTGCCAGTAGTCCGAGGGCGAATGAAAAACTGTTTTTT.

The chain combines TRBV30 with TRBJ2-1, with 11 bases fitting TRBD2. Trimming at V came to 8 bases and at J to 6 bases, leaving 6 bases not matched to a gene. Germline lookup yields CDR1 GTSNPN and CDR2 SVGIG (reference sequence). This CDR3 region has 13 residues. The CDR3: CAGGTSGLNEQFF. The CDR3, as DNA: TGTGCCGGGGGGACTAGCGGACTCAATGAGCAGTTCTTC.

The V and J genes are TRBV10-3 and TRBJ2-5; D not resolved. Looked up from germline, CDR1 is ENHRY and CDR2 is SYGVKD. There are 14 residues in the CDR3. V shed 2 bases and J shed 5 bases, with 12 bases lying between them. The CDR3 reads CAISEGPNLETQYF. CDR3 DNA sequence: TGTGCCATCAGTGAGGGCCCGAATCTGGAGACCCAGTACTTC.

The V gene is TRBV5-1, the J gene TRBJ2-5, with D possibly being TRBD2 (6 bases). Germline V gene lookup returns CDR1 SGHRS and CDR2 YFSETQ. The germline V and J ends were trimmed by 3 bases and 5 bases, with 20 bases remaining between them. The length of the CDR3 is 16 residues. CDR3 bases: TGCGCCAGCAGCTCTGCGGGGACCCTTGGGGTGGAGACCCAGTACTTC. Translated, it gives CASSSAGTLGVETQYF.

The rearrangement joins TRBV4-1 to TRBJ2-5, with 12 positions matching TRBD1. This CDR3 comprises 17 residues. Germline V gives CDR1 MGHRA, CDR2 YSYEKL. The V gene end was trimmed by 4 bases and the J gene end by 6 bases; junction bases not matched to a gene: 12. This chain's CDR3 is CASSPSAGQGALKTQYF. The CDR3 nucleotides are TGCGCCAGCAGCCCCTCCGCGGGACAGGGGGCGTTGAAGACCCAGTACTTC.

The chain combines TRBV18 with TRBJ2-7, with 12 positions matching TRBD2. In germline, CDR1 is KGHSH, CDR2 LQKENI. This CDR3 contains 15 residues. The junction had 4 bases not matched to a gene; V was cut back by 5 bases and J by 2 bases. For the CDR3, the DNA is TGTGCCAGCTCATCTAGCGGGGGGGGACCCTACGAGCAGTACTTC. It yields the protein CASSSSGGGPYEQYF.

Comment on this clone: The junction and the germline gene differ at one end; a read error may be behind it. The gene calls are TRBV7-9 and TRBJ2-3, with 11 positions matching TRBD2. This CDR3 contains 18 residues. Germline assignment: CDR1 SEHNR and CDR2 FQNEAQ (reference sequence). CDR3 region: CSSSLSGLAGGRGDTQYF. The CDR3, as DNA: TGTTCCAGCAGCTTAAGCGGGCTAGCGGGGGGCCGTGGAGATACGCAGTATTTT.

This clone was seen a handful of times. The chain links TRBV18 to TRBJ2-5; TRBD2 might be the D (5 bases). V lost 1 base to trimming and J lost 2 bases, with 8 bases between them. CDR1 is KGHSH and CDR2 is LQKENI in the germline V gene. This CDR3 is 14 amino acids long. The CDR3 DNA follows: TGTGCCAGCTCACCACAGCCGGGGCAAGAGACCCAGTACTTC. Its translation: CASSPQPGQETQYF. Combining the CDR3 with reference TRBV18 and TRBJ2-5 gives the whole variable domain NAGVMQNPRHLVRRRGQEARLRCSPMKGHSHVYWYRQLPEEGLKFMVYLQKENIIDESGMPKERFSAEFPKEGPSILRIQQVVRGDSAAYFCASSPQPGQETQYFGPGTRLLVL.

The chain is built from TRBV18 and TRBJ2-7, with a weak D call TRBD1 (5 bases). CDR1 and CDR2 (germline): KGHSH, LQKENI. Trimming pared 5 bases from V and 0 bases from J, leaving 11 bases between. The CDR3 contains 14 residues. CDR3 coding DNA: TGTGCCAGCTCATACGTGACAGACTCCTACGAGCAGTACTTC. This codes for CASSYVTDSYEQYF.

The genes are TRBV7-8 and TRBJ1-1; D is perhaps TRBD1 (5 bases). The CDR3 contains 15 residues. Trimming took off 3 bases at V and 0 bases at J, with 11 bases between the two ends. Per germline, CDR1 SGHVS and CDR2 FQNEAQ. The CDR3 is CASSFSRGLNTEAFF. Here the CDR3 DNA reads TGTGCCAGCAGCTTTAGTCGGGGGTTGAACACTGAAGCTTTCTTT.

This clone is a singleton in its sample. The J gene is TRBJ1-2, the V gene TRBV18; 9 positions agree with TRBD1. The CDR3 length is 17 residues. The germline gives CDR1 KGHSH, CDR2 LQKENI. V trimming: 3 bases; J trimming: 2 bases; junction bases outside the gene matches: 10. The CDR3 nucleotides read TGTGCCAGCTCACCGCCATCGACAGGGGGAAGGAACTATGGCTACACCTTC. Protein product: CASSPPSTGGRNYGYTF. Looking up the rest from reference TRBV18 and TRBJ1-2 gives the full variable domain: NAGVMQNPRHLVRRRGQEARLRCSPMKGHSHVYWYRQLPEEGLKFMVYLQKENIIDESGMPKERFSAEFPKEGPSILRIQQVVRGDSAAYFCASSPPSTGGRNYGYTFGSGTRLTVV.

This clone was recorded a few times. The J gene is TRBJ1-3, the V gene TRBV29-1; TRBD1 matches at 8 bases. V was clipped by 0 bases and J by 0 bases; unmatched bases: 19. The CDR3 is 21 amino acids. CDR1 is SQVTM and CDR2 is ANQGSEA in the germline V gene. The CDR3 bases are TGCAGCGTTGAAGAAAGTTTTAGGACAGGGAGACAAACCGGCTCTGGAAACACCATATATTTT. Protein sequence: CSVEESFRTGRQTGSGNTIYF.